This entry features one T cell receptor (beta chain) sequence. This entry belongs to a study of T cells after yellow fever vaccination. In TCRdb, the 5' RACE reads were re-called with MiXCR into one record per CDR3 protein. The sample lists around 260,000 distinct CDR3 sequences; around 5.2% were seen once. Trimming left V 2 bases short and J 6 bases short, with 14 bases between. CDR1 is MNHEY, CDR2 SVGAGI, per germline. CDR3 length: 16 amino acids. The sequence derives from a man younger than 35 who received the YFV17D yellow fever vaccine. V and J are TRBV6-5 and TRBJ1-6; D not resolved. This material consisted of CD4+ T cells sorted from PBMCs, taken on the day of the yellow fever booster vaccination. The CDR3 loop is CASSYDPALGNSPLHF. DNA for the CDR3: TGTGCCAGCAGTTACGACCCGGCGCTTGGTAATTCACCCCTCCACTTT.